Reported below is one T cell receptor (beta chain). Its antigen remains unidentified. This entry is derived from a study of persistence of HIV-infected CD4 T cells. Across the study: A median of roughly 8 years of suppressive ART preceded sampling.

The V and J ends lost 6 bases and 0 bases respectively, with 12 bases between them. Germline V gene sequence: CDR1 MDHEN, CDR2 SYDVKM. The CDR3 length is 14 residues. The libraries were made with immunoSEQ version 4 in survey mode. Data came from immunoSEQ multiplex PCR; TCRdb stores just in-frame clones and leaves some out. The sample records about 7,000 clones, 79% being singletons. Study-wide findings and caveats: Proviral oligoclonality tracked with TCR oligoclonality within the same sorted cells. TCRbeta richness was lower in CMV- and Gag-responding cells than in anti-CD3/anti-CD28-responding cells.

Lysates of CMV-infected fibroblasts at 10 ug/mL stimulated these cells. Sorting of responding CD4+ T cells relied on upregulated CD40 ligand together with CD69. The J gene is TRBJ2-7, the V gene TRBV28; maybe TRBD1 (6 bases). The sequences come from CD4+ T cells sorted from PBMCs after approximately 19-hour stimulation, collected from a patient who received antiretroviral therapy. This TCR came from an adult woman with HIV who was CMV-seropositive. The CDR3 DNA reads as TGTGCCAGCAGCACTACAGGGATCTCCTACGAGCAGTACTTC. This encodes CASSTTGISYEQYF. Supplemented by reference TRBV28 and TRBJ2-7, the full variable domain reads DVKVTQSSRYLVKRTGEKVFLECVQDMDHENMFWYRQDPGLGLRLIYFSYDVKMKEKGDIPEGYSVSREKKERFSLILESASTNQTSMYLCASSTTGISYEQYFGPGTRLTVT.